These T cell receptor beta chains were read from a single sample in a study of T cell responses to AZD1222 COVID-19 vaccine. Repertoires were generated with immunoSEQ multiplex PCR, while TCRdb's copy carries only in-frame clones and drops some. The data show 110,000 or so clones, with around 90% seen just once and more than 3.5% held by the top ten. Source: peripheral blood, taken 28 days after the second dose of the MenACWY control vaccine. These TCRs come from an adult who received the MenACWY meningococcal vaccine as a control. The CDR3 runs from the conserved cysteine through the conserved F or W. D genes are given only for firm matches. Some rows mark clone size as missing; the rest say once, few, many or name a class of expanded clone.

CDR3 length: 17
V gene: TRBV4-3
J gene: TRBJ2-1
D gene: NA
clone size: NA
CDR3 DNA: TGCGCCAGCAGCCAAGTTTTAGGGGGGGCAGAATACAATGAGCAGTTCTTC
CDR3 protein: CASSQVLGGAEYNEQFF

CDR3 length: 13
V gene: TRBV7-6
J gene: TRBJ1-4
D gene: NA
clone size: NA
CDR3 DNA: TGTGCCAGCAGCTTAATATGGAATGAAAAACTGTTTTTT
CDR3 protein: CASSLIWNEKLFF

CDR3 length: 17
V gene: TRBV28
J gene: TRBJ1-2
D gene: NA
clone size: once
CDR3 DNA: TGTGCCAGCAGTTTAGATCCCCCGACGGCAGGAAACTATGGCTACACCTTC
CDR3 protein: CASSLDPPTAGNYGYTF

CDR3 length: 15
V gene: TRBV5-1
J gene: TRBJ2-5
D gene: TRBD2
clone size: NA
CDR3 DNA: TGCGCCAGCAGCTTAGCGGGGGGCCGGGAGGAGACCCAGTACTTC
CDR3 protein: CASSLAGGREETQYF

CDR3 length: 13
V gene: TRBV27
J gene: TRBJ2-1
D gene: NA
clone size: NA
CDR3 DNA: TGTGCCAGCAGTTACTCAGATTACAATGAGCAGTTCTTC
CDR3 protein: CASSYSDYNEQFF

CDR3 length: 17
V gene: TRBV11-3
J gene: TRBJ2-1
D gene: TRBD1
clone size: NA
CDR3 DNA: TGTGCCAGCAGCCCCCAAGGCGGGACAGGGGGCAGGAATGAGCAGTTCTTC
CDR3 protein: CASSPQGGTGGRNEQFF

CDR3 length: 13
V gene: TRBV5-6
J gene: TRBJ1-2
D gene: NA
clone size: NA
CDR3 DNA: TGTGCCAGCAGCTTACAGGGACGCTATGGCTACACCTTC
CDR3 protein: CASSLQGRYGYTF

CDR3 length: 16
V gene: TRBV5-8
J gene: TRBJ2-2
D gene: NA
clone size: once
CDR3 DNA: TGTGCCAGCAGCTTGGAAACTCCGGGGACCACCGGGGAGCTGTTTTTT
CDR3 protein: CASSLETPGTTGELFF

CDR3 length: 13
V gene: TRBV7-6
J gene: TRBJ2-5
D gene: NA
clone size: few
CDR3 DNA: TGTGCCAGCAGCTTTTTGGGGGTAGAGACCCAGTACTTC
CDR3 protein: CASSFLGVETQYF

CDR3 length: 13
V gene: TRBV18
J gene: TRBJ1-3
D gene: NA
clone size: NA
CDR3 DNA: TGTGCCAGCTCAGGAGCGCAGGCTAACACCATATATTTT
CDR3 protein: CASSGAQANTIYF

CDR3 length: 17
V gene: TRBV9
J gene: TRBJ2-1
D gene: TRBD2
clone size: once
CDR3 DNA: TGTGCCAGCAGCGCCGCCCGGACTAGCGGGAGTTGGGATGAGCAGTTCTTC
CDR3 protein: CASSAARTSGSWDEQFF

CDR3 length: 16
V gene: TRBV18
J gene: TRBJ2-7
D gene: NA
clone size: NA
CDR3 DNA: TGTGCCAGCTCACCAGGGACGTCCGGGAGATACTACGAGCAGTACTTC
CDR3 protein: CASSPGTSGRYYEQYF

CDR3 length: 13
V gene: TRBV18
J gene: TRBJ2-5
D gene: NA
clone size: NA
CDR3 DNA: TGTGCCAGCTCCCGAGACAGCCAAGAGACCCAGTACTTC
CDR3 protein: CASSRDSQETQYF

CDR3 length: 15
V gene: TRBV18
J gene: TRBJ1-5
D gene: NA
clone size: NA
CDR3 DNA: TGTGCCAGCTCACCCGATGCAAATAGCAATCAGCCCCAGCATTTT
CDR3 protein: CASSPDANSNQPQHF

CDR3 length: 15
V gene: TRBV6-1
J gene: TRBJ1-4
D gene: NA
clone size: NA
CDR3 DNA: TGTGCCAGCAGTGAAGGACATACCTTCGGTGAAAAACTGTTTTTT
CDR3 protein: CASSEGHTFGEKLFF

CDR3 length: 12
V gene: TRBV9
J gene: TRBJ1-2
D gene: NA
clone size: once
CDR3 DNA: TGTGCCAGCAGCGTCCCCGCTTCTGTCTACACCTTC
CDR3 protein: CASSVPASVYTF

CDR3 length: 17
V gene: TRBV7-8
J gene: TRBJ1-2
D gene: NA
clone size: NA
CDR3 DNA: TGTGCCAGCAGCTTAGTAGGGACCGTCGTCATAGTTGGTGGCTACACCTTC
CDR3 protein: CASSLVGTVVIVGGYTF

CDR3 length: 15
V gene: TRBV6-1
J gene: TRBJ2-4
D gene: NA
clone size: NA
CDR3 DNA: TGTGCCAGCAGTGAGCGGGGGCCCACCAAAAACATTCAGTACTTC
CDR3 protein: CASSERGPTKNIQYF

CDR3 length: 13
V gene: TRBV6-5
J gene: TRBJ1-1
D gene: TRBD1
clone size: NA
CDR3 DNA: TGTGCCAGCATGGGACAGGTGAACACTGAAGCTTTCTTT
CDR3 protein: CASMGQVNTEAFF

CDR3 length: 15
V gene: TRBV12-5
J gene: TRBJ2-3
D gene: TRBD2
clone size: NA
CDR3 DNA: TGTGCAAGCTCCCTTGGCGGGGGGAGCACAGATACGCAGTATTTT
CDR3 protein: CASSLGGGSTDTQYF

CDR3 length: 16
V gene: TRBV7-8
J gene: TRBJ1-1
D gene: TRBD1
clone size: once
CDR3 DNA: TGTGCCAGCAGCTCCTCTTTGACAGGGATGAACACTGAAGCTTTCTTT
CDR3 protein: CASSSSLTGMNTEAFF

CDR3 length: 13
V gene: TRBV7-2
J gene: TRBJ1-1
D gene: NA
clone size: NA
CDR3 DNA: TGTGCCAGCGCGGATTCACCGAACACTGAAGCTTTCTTT
CDR3 protein: CASADSPNTEAFF

CDR3 length: 15
V gene: TRBV28
J gene: TRBJ2-3
D gene: TRBD2
clone size: once
CDR3 DNA: TGTGCCAGCAGTTCCTGGACTAGCGGGAGAGATACGCAGTATTTT
CDR3 protein: CASSSWTSGRDTQYF

CDR3 length: 12
V gene: TRBV28
J gene: TRBJ1-5
D gene: NA
clone size: NA
CDR3 DNA: TGTGCCAGCAGTGGGGGAGGCCAGCCCCAGCATTTT
CDR3 protein: CASSGGGQPQHF

CDR3 length: 12
V gene: TRBV27
J gene: TRBJ2-7
D gene: NA
clone size: NA
CDR3 DNA: TGTGCCAGCAGTTCTAGATCCCACGAGCAGTACTTC
CDR3 protein: CASSSRSHEQYF

CDR3 length: 17
V gene: TRBV28
J gene: TRBJ2-7
D gene: NA
clone size: NA
CDR3 DNA: TGTGCCAGCAGTTTATCTTCTGGACAGACATCTTCCTACGAGCAGTACTTC
CDR3 protein: CASSLSSGQTSSYEQYF

CDR3 length: 12
V gene: TRBV10-1
J gene: TRBJ1-2
D gene: TRBD1
clone size: NA
CDR3 DNA: TGCGCCACGGACAGGGGGCGCGGTGGCTACACCTTC
CDR3 protein: CATDRGRGGYTF

CDR3 length: 16
V gene: TRBV5-4
J gene: TRBJ2-5
D gene: TRBD1
clone size: NA
CDR3 DNA: TGTGCCAGCAGCTCAAGTCCCGACAGGGGGGTAGAGACCCAGTACTTC
CDR3 protein: CASSSSPDRGVETQYF

CDR3 length: 14
V gene: TRBV28
J gene: TRBJ2-1
D gene: NA
clone size: NA
CDR3 DNA: TGTGCCACTGCTGCTTTAGCGGTCTACAATGAGCAGTTCTTC
CDR3 protein: CATAALAVYNEQFF

CDR3 length: 18
V gene: TRBV2
J gene: TRBJ2-4
D gene: TRBD2
clone size: NA
CDR3 DNA: TGTGCCAGCAGCGAGGGGGGACTAGCGGTCATAGCCAAAAACATTCAGTACTTC
CDR3 protein: CASSEGGLAVIAKNIQYF

CDR3 length: 14
V gene: TRBV2
J gene: TRBJ2-5
D gene: TRBD2
clone size: NA
CDR3 DNA: TGTGCCAGCAGTTCTCGGGGGGGTAGAGAGACCCAGTACTTC
CDR3 protein: CASSSRGGRETQYF

CDR3 length: 12
V gene: TRBV5-6
J gene: TRBJ2-1
D gene: NA
clone size: NA
CDR3 DNA: TGTGCCAGCAGCTCGGGGGTCAATGAGCAGTTCTTC
CDR3 protein: CASSSGVNEQFF

CDR3 length: 12
V gene: TRBV19
J gene: TRBJ1-3
D gene: NA
clone size: NA
CDR3 DNA: TGTGCCAGTAGTATCTCTGGAAACACCATATATTTT
CDR3 protein: CASSISGNTIYF

CDR3 length: 12
V gene: TRBV2
J gene: TRBJ1-1
D gene: NA
clone size: NA
CDR3 DNA: TGTGCCAGCAGTGAAGGGGGACTGGTCGCTTTCTTT
CDR3 protein: CASSEGGLVAFF

CDR3 length: 14
V gene: TRBV2
J gene: TRBJ1-3
D gene: NA
clone size: NA
CDR3 DNA: TGTGCCAGCAAGCTGTTTGTCACGGACAACACCATATATTTT
CDR3 protein: CASKLFVTDNTIYF

CDR3 length: 14
V gene: TRBV28
J gene: TRBJ1-3
D gene: TRBD1
clone size: few
CDR3 DNA: TGTGCCAGCAGTTTGGGACAGGGGGGAAACACCATATATTTT
CDR3 protein: CASSLGQGGNTIYF

CDR3 length: 11
V gene: TRBV2
J gene: TRBJ1-1
D gene: NA
clone size: NA
CDR3 DNA: TGTGCCAGCAGTGAAAAAACTGAAGCTTTCTTT
CDR3 protein: CASSEKTEAFF

CDR3 length: 14
V gene: TRBV13
J gene: TRBJ2-5
D gene: NA
clone size: NA
CDR3 DNA: TGTGCCAGCAGCTCCCGACAGCTTCAAGAGACCCAGTACTTC
CDR3 protein: CASSSRQLQETQYF

CDR3 length: 16
V gene: TRBV6-4
J gene: TRBJ2-4
D gene: TRBD1
clone size: NA
CDR3 DNA: TGTGCCAGCAGTGACTCGGGGGGACAGGGGGCGAACATTCAGTACTTC
CDR3 protein: CASSDSGGQGANIQYF

CDR3 length: 15
V gene: TRBV6-6
J gene: TRBJ1-4
D gene: TRBD1
clone size: NA
CDR3 DNA: TGTGCCAGCAACCGACAGGGGGCAGCTAATGAAAAACTGTTTTTT
CDR3 protein: CASNRQGAANEKLFF

CDR3 length: 14
V gene: TRBV28
J gene: TRBJ1-2
D gene: NA
clone size: NA
CDR3 DNA: TGTGCCAGCAGATCCGGCGGGGGGGAGTATGGCTACACCTTC
CDR3 protein: CASRSGGGEYGYTF

CDR3 length: 13
V gene: TRBV9
J gene: TRBJ2-5
D gene: NA
clone size: NA
CDR3 DNA: TGTGCCAGCAGCGTTGGGGCCGCGGAGACCCAGTACTTC
CDR3 protein: CASSVGAAETQYF

CDR3 length: 17
V gene: TRBV7-9
J gene: TRBJ2-3
D gene: TRBD2
clone size: NA
CDR3 DNA: TGTGCCAGCAGCGCGGGACTAGCGGGGGTGTCGCTGAATACGCAGTATTTT
CDR3 protein: CASSAGLAGVSLNTQYF

CDR3 length: 13
V gene: TRBV5-5
J gene: TRBJ1-1
D gene: NA
clone size: once
CDR3 DNA: TGTGCCAGCAGCTTGGCCCCAGGGTCGGGGGCTTTCTTT
CDR3 protein: CASSLAPGSGAFF